This TCR beta chain was sequenced in a study of cytomegalovirus exposure and HLA in healthy donors. Germline loops: CDR1 SGHRS, CDR2 YFSETQ. V dropped 4 bases and J dropped 1; count of bases not matched to a gene: 3. This CDR3 spans 15 amino acids. PCR was performed using 60 Vbeta and 13 Jbeta primers. Measured with immunoSEQ multiplex PCR; TCRdb has only the in-frame clones, and not every one. The sample lists 250,000 or so clones, about nine tenths seen once, with about 1.8% in the top ten. Sequenced sample: PBMCs. V gene TRBV5-1 combines with J gene TRBJ2-2, with TRBD1 matching 8 bases. This clonotype originated in a girl aged 2-15 years in good health and CMV-seronegative. The chain's CDR3 is CASSAGGRNTGELFF. The CDR3 nucleotides are TGCGCCAGCAGCGCAGGGGGCAGGAACACCGGGGAGCTGTTTTTT.